This T cell receptor beta chain derives from a study of blood T cells in healthy people across ages. Whole-study findings and limits: Older individuals had lower TCR beta diversity per million T cells (the decline was roughly linear).

Regarding this clonotype: Its specificity is not known.

The CDR3 is 13 amino acids. Germline assignment: CDR1 SQVTM and CDR2 ANQGSEA. V was cut by 7 bases and J by 1 base, with 13 bases left in between. With a J-beta primer mix and a sample-barcoded 5' primer, a second PCR ran about 7 to 11 cycles. Each CDR3 protein gets one entry after TCRdb re-called the 5' RACE reads with MiXCR. The sample lists about 580,000 distinct CDR3 sequences, 45% to 55% seen once, with 20% to 25% in the top ten. Extracted total RNA amounted to at least 5.5 micrograms for each sample. The TCR sequence derives from an elderly man in good health. The sequenced sample was blood. This chain uses TRBV29-1 with TRBJ2-5; D unclear. CDR3 amino acids: CSASIRLQETQYF. The CDR3 DNA follows: TGCAGCGCTTCAATTAGGCTCCAAGAGACCCAGTACTTC.